This is a list of T cell receptor beta chains from one sample in a study of HIV-infected patients and healthy controls. MiXCR, run by TCRdb on the 5' RACE reads, gives a single entry per CDR3 protein. The data show 15,000 to 20,000 distinct CDR3 sequences, 7.5% to 9% seen once. Sequencing was done on a sample of blood. The source of these receptors is an adult in good health. The CDR3 runs from the conserved cysteine through the conserved F or W. D genes are given only for firm matches. The size field is filled for only some rows; it gives once, few, many or a size class.

abundance	v_gene	d_gene	j_gene	CDR3aa	CDR3nt
-	TRBV28	-	TRBJ2-3	CASSRPGSASTDTQYF	TGTGCCAGCAGTCGACCCGGTAGCGCAAGCACAGATACGCAGTATTTT
-	TRBV19	TRBD1	TRBJ1-5	CASSMGYRGVGQPQHF	TGTGCCAGTAGTATGGGGTACAGGGGGGTCGGGCAGCCCCAGCATTTT
few	TRBV19	-	TRBJ2-7	CASTQEVGGGYEQYF	TGTGCCAGCACACAGGAGGTAGGAGGGGGCTACGAGCAGTACTTC
many	TRBV28	-	TRBJ1-1	CASSPTNAGAYTEAFF	TGTGCCAGCAGTCCCACGAACGCGGGGGCATACACTGAAGCTTTCTTT
-	TRBV19	-	TRBJ2-7	CATKAGHEQYF	TGTGCCACCAAAGCGGGCCACGAGCAGTACTTC
many	TRBV13	-	TRBJ2-2	CASSPMWGNTGELFF	TGTGCCAGCAGCCCCATGTGGGGGAACACCGGGGAGCTGTTTTTT
many	TRBV20-1	TRBD2	TRBJ2-1	CSAKQLAGGLEEQFF	TGCAGTGCCAAGCAACTAGCGGGGGGGCTGGAGGAGCAGTTCTTC
-	TRBV6-6	-	TRBJ1-3	CASRQTGSGNTIYF	TGTGCCAGCAGGCAAACAGGTTCGGGAAACACCATATATTTT
many	TRBV5-1	-	TRBJ2-3	CASREQGVRADTQYF	TGCGCCAGCAGAGAACAGGGAGTAAGGGCAGATACGCAGTATTTT
many	TRBV9	-	TRBJ2-3	CASSVDYNTDTQYF	TGTGCCAGCAGCGTAGATTACAACACAGATACGCAGTATTTT
few	TRBV12-3/TRBV12-4	-	TRBJ2-6	CASSLLGANVLTF	TGTGCCAGCAGTTTACTTGGGGCCAACGTCCTGACTTTC
many	TRBV6-6	TRBD1	TRBJ1-4	CASRTWTGSNEKLFF	TGTGCCAGCAGGACTTGGACAGGGTCTAATGAAAAACTGTTTTTT
many	TRBV28	TRBD1	TRBJ2-3	CASSPRDRRILKHTQYF	TGTGCCAGCAGTCCCCGGGACAGAAGAATACTAAAACATACGCAGTATTTT
medium-sized	TRBV28	-	TRBJ1-1	CASSFRSFPEAFF	TGTGCCAGCAGTTTCCGGAGTTTCCCTGAAGCTTTCTTT
medium-sized	TRBV12-3/TRBV12-4	TRBD1	TRBJ1-5	CASGNRGLLVQPQHF	TGTGCCAGCGGCAACAGGGGGTTGTTGGTTCAGCCCCAGCATTTT
many	TRBV9	-	TRBJ1-5	CASSVGGVQPQHF	TGTGCCAGCAGCGTAGGGGGGGTTCAGCCCCAGCATTTT
many	TRBV6-2/TRBV6-3	TRBD2	TRBJ2-7	CASSYGIAGGSTYEQYF	TGTGCCAGCAGTTACGGCATAGCGGGAGGGTCTACCTACGAGCAGTACTTC
many	TRBV12-3/TRBV12-4	-	TRBJ1-1	CASSTVGNTEAFF	TGTGCCAGCAGCACAGTGGGGAACACTGAAGCTTTCTTT
many	TRBV7-2	TRBD1	TRBJ1-2	CASSPQTGDYGYTF	TGTGCCAGCAGCCCCCAGACAGGGGACTATGGCTACACCTTC
many	TRBV9	-	TRBJ1-5	CASSVEPGRQPQHF	TGTGCCAGCAGCGTAGAGCCAGGACGTCAGCCCCAGCATTTT
-	TRBV7-2	TRBD2	TRBJ2-3	CASSMGLVRPDTQYF	TGTGCCAGCAGCATGGGACTAGTTAGGCCAGATACGCAGTATTTT
few	TRBV29-1	-	TRBJ2-2	CSVVVAGELFF	TGCAGCGTTGTTGTTGCCGGGGAGCTGTTTTTT
many	TRBV7-3	-	TRBJ1-4	CASSLNGPNEKLFF	TGTGCCAGCAGCTTAAATGGACCTAATGAAAAACTGTTTTTT
many	TRBV2	-	TRBJ1-6	CASMRTFRPSSYNSPLHF	TGTGCCAGCATGCGAACGTTCCGACCAAGCTCCTATAATTCACCCCTCCACTTT
-	TRBV7-9	-	TRBJ2-3	CASSLGIIGADTQYF	TGTGCCAGCAGCTTAGGTATTATCGGGGCAGATACGCAGTATTTT
many	TRBV12-3/TRBV12-4	TRBD1	TRBJ1-2	CASSLGGTGPYGYTF	TGTGCCAGCAGTTTAGGCGGGACAGGACCCTATGGCTACACCTTC
few	TRBV2	-	TRBJ2-1	CASSEETGNEQFF	TGTGCCAGCAGTGAAGAGACCGGGAATGAGCAGTTCTTC
medium-sized	TRBV6-2/TRBV6-3	-	TRBJ2-3	CASSTGTADTDTQYF	TGTGCCAGCAGCACCGGGACGGCAGACACAGATACGCAGTATTTT
many	TRBV10-3	TRBD2	TRBJ2-1	CAISEWGTSGPADNEQFF	TGTGCCATCAGTGAGTGGGGGACTAGCGGGCCAGCAGACAATGAGCAGTTCTTC
many	TRBV28	TRBD1	TRBJ2-6	CASSPGTGFRPGANVLTF	TGTGCCAGCAGTCCCGGGACAGGGTTCCGTCCTGGGGCCAACGTCCTGACTTTC
-	TRBV12-3/TRBV12-4	-	TRBJ2-1	CASSRSANEQFF	TGTGCCAGCAGTAGAAGTGCTAATGAGCAGTTCTTC
many	TRBV14	-	TRBJ1-1	CASSEEPAGATEAFF	TGTGCCAGCAGCGAAGAGCCTGCGGGGGCCACTGAAGCTTTCTTT